This T cell receptor beta chain was documented in a study of human T cells and chemical hapten exposure. Looking at the study overall: Recorded diagnoses among the mostly female patients were alopecia areata, totalis or universalis.

Specified time point: patch test 3, about 24 weeks after DPC sensitization. Treatment here: therapeutic diphenylcyclopropenone sensitization with weekly scalp DPC. Regarding the study as a whole: Unchanged with DPC sensitization were TCRs above 1 in 1000 frequency.

Per the original data handling: Sampled TCR counts reached a median of around 100,000 per sample, with values ranging from roughly 20,000 to 750,000. TCRdb reanalysed the RACE reads using MiXCR and keeps one entry per CDR3 protein. It is TCRdb's table, rather than the study itself, that gives the V and J calls and clone size. The sample lists 150,000 to 200,000 distinct CDR3 sequences, 25% to 30% occurring once. The CDR3 is 13 residues long. Trimming shortened V by 2 bases and J by 4 bases, and 7 bases separated the two germline ends. Germline CDR1 and CDR2: KGHDR and SFDVKD. Of note for this clonotype: What it recognizes is unknown.

This sequence was found in a young woman with alopecia areata. Some clones in this sample may be carry-over from other donors' samples. This material consisted of whole blood, taken in connection with sensitization to the hapten diphenylcyclopropenone (DPC). This chain connects TRBV24-1 to TRBJ1-2, with D hard to call. The CDR3 DNA is TGTGCCACCAGTGATTCAGTGGGCTATGGCTACACCTTC. It encodes CATSDSVGYGYTF.